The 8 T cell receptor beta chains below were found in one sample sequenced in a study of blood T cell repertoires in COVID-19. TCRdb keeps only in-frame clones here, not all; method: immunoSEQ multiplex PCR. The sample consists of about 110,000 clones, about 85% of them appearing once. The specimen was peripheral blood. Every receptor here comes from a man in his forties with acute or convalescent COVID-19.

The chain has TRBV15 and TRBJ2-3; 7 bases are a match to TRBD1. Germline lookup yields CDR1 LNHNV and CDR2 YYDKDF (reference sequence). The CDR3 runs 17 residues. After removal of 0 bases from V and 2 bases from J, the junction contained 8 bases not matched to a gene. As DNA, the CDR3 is TGTGCCACCAGCAGAGATCGCACAGGGGTGGCCACAGATACGCAGTATTTT. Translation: CATSRDRTGVATDTQYF.

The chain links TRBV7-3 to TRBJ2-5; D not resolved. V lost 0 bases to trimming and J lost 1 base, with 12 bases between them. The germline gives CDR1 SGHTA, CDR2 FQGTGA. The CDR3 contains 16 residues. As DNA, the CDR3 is TGTGCCAGCAGCTTAACCCCCCACAGCCTCCAAGAGACCCAGTACTTC. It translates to CASSLTPHSLQETQYF.

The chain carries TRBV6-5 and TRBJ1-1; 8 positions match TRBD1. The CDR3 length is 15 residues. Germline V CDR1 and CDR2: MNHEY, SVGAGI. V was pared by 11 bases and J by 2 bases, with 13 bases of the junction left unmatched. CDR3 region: CASHRDRLLNTEAFF. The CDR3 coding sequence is TGTGCCTCGCACCGGGACAGGTTACTCAACACTGAAGCTTTCTTT.

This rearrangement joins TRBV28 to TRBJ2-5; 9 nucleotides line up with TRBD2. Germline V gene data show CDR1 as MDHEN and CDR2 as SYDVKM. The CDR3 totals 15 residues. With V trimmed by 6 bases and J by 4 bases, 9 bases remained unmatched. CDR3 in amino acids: CASSPGLARAETQYF. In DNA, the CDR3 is TGTGCCAGCAGCCCCGGACTAGCGAGGGCAGAGACCCAGTACTTC.

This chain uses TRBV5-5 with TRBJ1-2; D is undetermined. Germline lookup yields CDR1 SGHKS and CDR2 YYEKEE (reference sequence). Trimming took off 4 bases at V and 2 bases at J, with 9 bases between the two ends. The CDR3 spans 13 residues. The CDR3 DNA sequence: TGTGCCAGCAGCGCCCGCGGGAACTATGGCTACACCTTC. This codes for CASSARGNYGYTF.

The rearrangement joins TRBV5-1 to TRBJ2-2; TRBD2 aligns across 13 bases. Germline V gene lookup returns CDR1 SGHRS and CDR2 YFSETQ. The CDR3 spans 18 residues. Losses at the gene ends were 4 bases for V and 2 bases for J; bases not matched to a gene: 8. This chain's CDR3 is CASSGTSGGASNTGELFF. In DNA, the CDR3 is TGCGCCAGCAGCGGCACTAGCGGGGGGGCTTCCAACACCGGGGAGCTGTTTTTT.

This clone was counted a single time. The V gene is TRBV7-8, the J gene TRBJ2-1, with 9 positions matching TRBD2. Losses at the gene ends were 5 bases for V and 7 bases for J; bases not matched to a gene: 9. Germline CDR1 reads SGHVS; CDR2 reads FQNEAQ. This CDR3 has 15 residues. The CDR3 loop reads CASSRQRGVGNEQFF. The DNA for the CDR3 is TGTGCCAGCAGCCGTCAGCGGGGGGTTGGTAATGAGCAGTTCTTC.

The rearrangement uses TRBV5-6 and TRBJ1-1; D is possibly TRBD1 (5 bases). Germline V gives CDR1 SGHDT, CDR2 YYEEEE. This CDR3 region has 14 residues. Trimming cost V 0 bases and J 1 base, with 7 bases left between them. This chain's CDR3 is CASSLVGPNTEAFF. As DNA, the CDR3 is TGTGCCAGCAGCTTGGTGGGGCCGAACACTGAAGCTTTCTTT.